This T cell receptor (beta chain) was profiled in a study of T cell repertoires in cytomegalovirus infection (dated by TCRdb to between 2017 and 2020). Describing the broader study: Donor HLA type was relevant to the analysis, because carriage of CMV infection together with the matching HLA type was indicated by public TCR beta signatures.

Sequencer: Illumina HiSeq 1500. In TCRdb, the public reads were trimmed at Q25 with fastp and aligned with MiXCR, with productive beta chains retained. Rows merge per CDR3 protein into single entries with the most common DNA and genes. Within this sample are about 130,000 distinct CDR3 sequences, with around 25% of them counted one time only. In total, the top ten clones hold 30% to 40% of the sample. This clonotype was seen a few times. Its cognate antigen has yet to be identified. No base quality values were provided; no much bigger clone lies one nucleotide off. The V end loses 1 base and the J end loses 1 base, and a stretch of 8 bases separates them. Taken from cysteine to phenylalanine, the CDR3 has 14 residues. The read is trimmed to its CDR3 DNA, 42 bases read in frame from base 1. Looking up the germline V gene yields CDR1 SGHTA and CDR2 FQGTGA. Points the paper makes about the study in general: The ex vivo response was dominated by HLA-C-restricted CMV-specific TCR beta clonotypes, which also provided the single most frequent clonotype in two of eight donors. Cumulative frequency of public TCR beta family members discriminated carriers of CMV infection plus the relevant HLA type in this cohort and an independent approximately 340-donor cohort.

Input material: PBMCs, sequenced either directly or after in vitro stimulation (not recorded which). The chain is encoded by TRBV7-3 joined to TRBJ2-7; the D gene cannot be named for sure. This clonotype was sampled from a human donor in good health (CMV status not recorded). Some clones in this sample may be carry-over from other donors' samples. In nucleotide form, the sequence is TGTGCCAGCAGCTTAAGTGCCAGTTCCTACGAGCAGTACTTC. Protein translation: CASSLSASSYEQYF.